The 2 T cell receptor beta chains below all came from one sample that was sequenced in a study of shared clonotypes between healthy human individuals. As defined, naive CD8 cells were CD45RO-negative and positively selected for CCR7, with terminally differentiated effector memory CD45RA+ cells excluded. Repertoires were generated with immunoSEQ multiplex PCR, while TCRdb's copy carries only in-frame clones and drops some. The data show over 2,000,000 clones, with about 93% seen just once and about 1.7% held by the top ten. Input material: naive CD8+ T cells from PBMCs. Source of these receptors: a man between 18 and 35 years old in good health. Some clones in this sample may be carry-over from other donors' samples.

The table lists this clone with a count of one. The sample contains more than one DNA sequence encoding this CDR3. The chain employs TRBV28 and TRBJ2-7, with D unresolved. V shed 3 bases and J shed 4 bases, with 7 bases lying between them. CDR1 and CDR2 from the germline V gene are MDHEN and SYDVKM. The CDR3 totals 12 residues. Written as DNA, the CDR3 is TGTGCCAGCAGTTTTGTAGGGTACGAGCAGTACTTC. This encodes CASSFVGYEQYF.

The J gene is TRBJ2-3, the V gene TRBV5-4; D unresolved. Trimming shortened V by 4 bases and J by 10 bases, and 10 bases separated the two germline ends. Germline lookup yields CDR1 SGHNT and CDR2 YYREEE (reference sequence). The CDR3 spans 11 residues. The CDR3 nucleotides are TGTGCCAGCAGCGTCGGCTCGGCGCAGTATTTT. This translates into CASSVGSAQYF.